This is a list of T cell receptor beta chains from one sample in a study of T-cell reconstitution after alpha-beta-depleted transplantation in children. MiXCR, run by TCRdb on the PCR reads, gives a single entry per CDR3 protein. The data contain hundreds of thousands of distinct CDR3 sequences, under 15% of them singletons. Source: PBMCs, taken before TCRalphabeta/CD19-depleted stem cell transplant. The receptor set was obtained from a girl aged 2 to 9 with congenital amegakaryocytic thrombocytopenia, due to receive a stem cell transplant. Both conserved end residues are part of each CDR3. D genes are given only for firm matches. A clone size is listed for some rows: how often the clone was seen (once, few, many), or a class if it is expanded.

TRBV9,TRBJ2-1,many,-,TGTGCCAGCAGCGTCTCTGAGCGGGATGAGCAGTTCTTC,CASSVSERDEQFF
TRBV6-1,TRBJ2-1,many,-,TGTGCCAGCAGTGAAGAATGGGCACTACATCTGGCTGAGCAGTTCTTC,CASSEEWALHLAEQFF
TRBV12-5,TRBJ2-3,many,-,TGTGCTAGTGGTTTAGATCTTTTAAGCACAGATACGCAGTATTTT,CASGLDLLSTDTQYF
TRBV24-1,TRBJ2-1,many,-,TGTGCCACCAGTGATCTTGCCGCTGGAGGTACGGCGACCAATGAGCAGTTCTTC,CATSDLAAGGTATNEQFF
TRBV29-1,TRBJ1-2,many,TRBD1,TGCAGCGTTGAAGCAGGGCAGGGGGGGCAGAACTATGGCTACACCTTC,CSVEAGQGGQNYGYTF
TRBV5-1,TRBJ2-2,few,TRBD1,TGCGCCAGCAGCTTTAGGACAGGGGACCTATCGAACACCGGGGAGCTGTTTTTT,CASSFRTGDLSNTGELFF
TRBV5-1,TRBJ2-1,many,-,TGCGCCAGCAGCCCGCGGGACTCCTACAATGAGCAGTTCTTC,CASSPRDSYNEQFF
TRBV28,TRBJ2-1,-,-,TGTGCCAGCAGTCTACCAGGGAATGTATACAATGAGCAGTTCTTC,CASSLPGNVYNEQFF
TRBV28,TRBJ2-6,-,-,TGTGCCAGCAGCAACCGGGGCAGGGAAAACTCTGGGGCCAACGTCCTGACTTTC,CASSNRGRENSGANVLTF
TRBV5-5,TRBJ2-7,many,-,TGTGCCAGCATCGGTACAGCACCCTACGAGCAGTACTTC,CASIGTAPYEQYF
TRBV7-9,TRBJ2-2,many,-,TGTGCCAGTAGACTAGCGAACACCGGGGAGCTGTTTTTT,CASRLANTGELFF
TRBV5-1,TRBJ2-1,few,TRBD1,TGCGCCAGCAGCTTGGCCGTGACAGGGGCTGCAGGGCATGAGCAGTTCTTC,CASSLAVTGAAGHEQFF
TRBV5-1,TRBJ2-5,-,TRBD2,TGCGCCAGCAGCACATTAGCGGGAGAAGGGCAAGAGACCCAGTACTTC,CASSTLAGEGQETQYF
TRBV27,TRBJ2-2,many,-,TGTGCCAGCACCCTAGGTGCCGTATCCGGGGAGCTGTTTTTT,CASTLGAVSGELFF
TRBV20-1,TRBJ2-4,-,-,TGCAGTGCTAGAGTAACCGTAGCCAAAAACATTCAGTACTTC,CSARVTVAKNIQYF
TRBV5-6,TRBJ2-3,-,-,TGTGCCAGCAGCCCCGACGGGCGGGCAGATACGCAGTATTTT,CASSPDGRADTQYF
TRBV5-1,TRBJ2-2,many,-,TGCGCCAGCAGCTTAAGTAGCGTCGGGGAGCTGTTTTTT,CASSLSSVGELFF
TRBV7-3,TRBJ2-1,few,TRBD2,TGTGCCAGCAGCTTTTCTGTGGGAGCGGGAGGCAATGAGCAGTTCTTC,CASSFSVGAGGNEQFF
TRBV6-1,TRBJ2-2,once,TRBD2,TGTGCCAGCATCGACGGGAGGAGGACCGGGGAGCTGTTTTTT,CASIDGRRTGELFF
TRBV7-3,TRBJ2-7,-,-,TGTGCCAGCAGCCCAGACCGATACGCCGAGCAGTACTTC,CASSPDRYAEQYF
TRBV10-3,TRBJ2-7,many,-,TGTGCCATCAGTGAGTCGAAGGGCGAGCAGTACTTC,CAISESKGEQYF
TRBV14,TRBJ1-1,-,-,TGTGCCAGCAGCCAAGTGCTAGGGAGCACTGAAGCTTTCTTT,CASSQVLGSTEAFF
TRBV4-1,TRBJ2-1,few,TRBD2,TGCGCCAGCAGCCAAGATCGTCTAGCGGGGATCTACAATGAGCAGTTCTTC,CASSQDRLAGIYNEQFF
TRBV20-1,TRBJ2-1,many,-,TGCAGTGCTAAACCTTCGGAGTTGAATGAGCAGTTCTTC,CSAKPSELNEQFF
TRBV4-1,TRBJ2-3,many,-,TGCGCCAGCAGCCTTGTATTTGGGACGCAGGGAACAGATACGCAGTATTTT,CASSLVFGTQGTDTQYF
TRBV12-3/TRBV12-4,TRBJ2-2,many,-,TGTGCCAGCAGTTTAGCGGGTACCAGAGGGGGGAACACCGGGGAGCTGTTTTTT,CASSLAGTRGGNTGELFF
TRBV20-1,TRBJ2-7,many,TRBD2,TGCAGTGCCTTAGCGGGGGACGCCTACGAGCAGTACTTC,CSALAGDAYEQYF
TRBV12-3/TRBV12-4,TRBJ2-7,many,-,TGTGCCAGCAGTTTAGCCCGCCCATTC,CASSLARPF
TRBV5-1,TRBJ2-5,-,-,TGCGCCAGCAGCTTGGGTGGAAGTAGGACGGAGACCCAGTACTTC,CASSLGGSRTETQYF
TRBV7-9,TRBJ2-1,few,TRBD2,TGTGCCAGCAGCTTAGTCGCGGGAGTAGCGCATGAGCAGTTCTTC,CASSLVAGVAHEQFF
TRBV29-1,TRBJ2-2,-,-,TGCAGCGTTGAAACACGGAACACCGGGGAGCTGTTTTTT,CSVETRNTGELFF
TRBV20-1,TRBJ2-1,many,-,TGCAGTGTTCAGGGGCCCTACAATGAGCAGTTCTTC,CSVQGPYNEQFF
TRBV12-3/TRBV12-4,TRBJ2-7,-,TRBD2,TGTGCCAGCAGTTTTGGGCCGGCGGCTAGCGGGATCTACGAGCAGTACTTC,CASSFGPAASGIYEQYF
TRBV5-1,TRBJ2-5,-,TRBD2,TGCGCCAGCGCGGCGCGGGAGATGGGAGAGACCCAGTACTTC,CASAAREMGETQYF
TRBV20-1,TRBJ2-7,few,-,TGCAGTGCTCCCACTGTACTTGGGGGCGCCTACGAGCAGTACTTC,CSAPTVLGGAYEQYF
TRBV20-1,TRBJ2-1,few,-,TGCAGTGCTCCGCGGGACTTCTCATCCTACAATGAGCAGTTCTTC,CSAPRDFSSYNEQFF